The 25 T cell receptor beta chains below come from one sample, sequenced in a study of T cell repertoires in cytomegalovirus infection. MiXCR, run by TCRdb on the reads, gives a single entry per CDR3 protein. Among more than 150,000 distinct CDR3 sequences, roughly a fifth were seen once, and the ten largest hold about 3%. Sequencing was done on a sample of PBMCs. These receptors originate from a human donor in good health (CMV status not recorded). Some clones in this sample may be carry-over from other donors' samples.

This clonotype came up a few times. This chain connects TRBV7-3 to TRBJ2-5; tentatively, D is TRBD1 (5 bases). V was cut by 0 bases and J by 4 bases, with 12 bases left in between. Germline V CDR1 and CDR2: SGHTA, FQGTGA. The CDR3 contains 15 residues. CDR3 DNA sequence: TGTGCCAGCAGCTTAACGAATGGGGCTCGAGAGACCCAGTACTTC. It encodes CASSLTNGARETQYF.

The rearrangement uses TRBV6-2 or TRBV6-3 and TRBJ2-7; TRBD1 matches 8 bases. This CDR3 comprises 15 residues. The V gene's germline CDR1 is MNHEY and CDR2 SVGEGT. The junction had 8 bases not matched to a gene; V was cut back by 5 bases and J by 2 bases. CDR3 nucleotide sequence: TGTGCCAGCAGTCACCAGGGGGCTAGGGCCTACGAGCAGTACTTC. Protein: CASSHQGARAYEQYF.

The V gene is TRBV5-5, the J gene TRBJ2-2; no firm D call. V was cut by 7 bases and J by 2 bases, with 9 bases left in between. The CDR3 totals 13 residues. The germline V gene has CDR1 SGHKS and CDR2 YYEKEE (reference sequence). The chain's CDR3 is CASEEINTGELFF. The CDR3 DNA sequence: TGTGCCAGCGAAGAGATAAACACCGGGGAGCTGTTTTTT.

The chain is built from TRBV19 and TRBJ1-6, with a possible D match to TRBD1 (6 bases). In germline, CDR1 is LNHDA, CDR2 SQIVND (reference sequence). V dropped 4 bases and J dropped 0 bases, with 13 bases sitting between them. The CDR3 length is 17 residues. This chain's CDR3 is CASSTIRDNSYNSPLHF. In nucleotides, the CDR3 is TGTGCCAGTAGTACTATCCGGGACAACTCCTATAATTCACCCCTCCACTTT.

Note on this clonotype: The junction departs from germline at one end; a sequencing error may be responsible. The V gene is TRBV6-1, the J gene TRBJ2-5, with 11 bases lining up with TRBD2. Germline assignment: CDR1 MNHNS and CDR2 SASEGT. The CDR3 has 15 residues. The CDR3 reads CASSVGTSGWETQHF. The CDR3, as DNA: TGTGCCAGCAGTGTCGGGACTAGCGGTTGGGAGACCCAGCACTTC.

The CDR3 sequence is CASSVNKGLGGYTF. Written as DNA, the CDR3 is TGTGCCAGCAGCGTAAACAAGGGTCTGGGAGGCTACACCTTC. The chain combines TRBV9 with TRBJ1-2; D not certain. The CDR3 is 14 residues long. Trimming stripped 1 base from V and 8 bases from J, with 15 bases between. Germline CDR1 is SGDLS and CDR2 is YYNGEE.

This clonotype was counted at least ten times. The chain links TRBV2 to TRBJ1-5; tentative D call: TRBD1 (6 bases). This CDR3 comprises 14 residues. Looked up from germline, CDR1 is SNHLY and CDR2 is FYNNEI. V gave up 6 bases and J gave up 0 bases, with 9 bases separating them. The CDR3 DNA reads as TGTGCCAGCAGACGGGACATTAGCAATCAGCCCCAGCATTTT. The encoded protein is CASRRDISNQPQHF. The full variable domain, rest sourced from reference TRBV2 and TRBJ1-5, is EPEVTQTPSHQVTQMGQEVILRCVPISNHLYFYWYRQILGQKVEFLVSFYNNEISEKSEIFDDQFSVERPDGSNFTLKIRSTKLEDSAMYFCASRRDISNQPQHFGDGTRLSIL.

This chain joins TRBV20-1 and TRBJ2-5, with D unclear. The CDR3 contains 13 residues. Trimming shortened V by 2 bases and J by 4 bases, and 11 bases separated the two germline ends. In germline, CDR1 is DFQATT, CDR2 SNEGSKA (reference sequence). The CDR3 DNA reads as TGCAGTGCTAGACACGGCTCCATAGAGACCCAGTACTTC. Amino acid sequence: CSARHGSIETQYF.

This clonotype was picked up a small number of times. CDR3 sequence reads: CSARKWEYGELFF. The DNA for the CDR3 is TGCAGTGCTAGGAAGTGGGAGTACGGGGAGCTGTTTTTT. V is TRBV20-1 and J is TRBJ2-2; the D gene is possibly TRBD2 (5 bases). CDR3 length: 13 amino acids. V lost 3 bases, J lost 7 bases, and 12 bases lay in between. Germline CDR1 reads DFQATT; CDR2 reads SNEGSKA (reference sequence).

The sample holds a few counts of this clonotype. The chain is built from TRBV7-9 and TRBJ2-2; 8 bases agree with TRBD1. The V segment lost 3 bases and the J segment 5 bases; nucleotides outside the gene matches: 5. The CDR3 loop spans 15 amino acids. CDR1 is SEHNR and CDR2 is FQNEAQ in the germline V gene (reference sequence). The CDR3 region has the DNA TGTGCCAGCAGCTTGACAGGGGTGATGACCGGGGAGCTGTTTTTT. Its translation is CASSLTGVMTGELFF. Together with reference TRBV7-9 and TRBJ2-2, the CDR3 gives the full variable domain: DTGVSQNPRHKITKRGQNVTFRCDPISEHNRLYWYRQTLGQGPEFLTYFQNEAQLEKSRLLSDRFSAERPKGSFSTLEIQRTEQGDSAMYLCASSLTGVMTGELFFGEGSRLTVL.

This clonotype occurred many times. The chain uses TRBV5-6 and TRBJ1-2, with D tentatively TRBD1 (5 bases). The CDR3 loop spans 11 amino acids. CDR1 and CDR2 from the germline V gene are SGHDT and YYEEEE. V gave up 1 base and J gave up 12 bases, with 10 bases separating them. CDR3 DNA: TGTGCCAGCAGCTTGCAGGGCCCAGACACCTTC. Translating it yields CASSLQGPDTF. The variable domain in full, completed from reference TRBV5-6 and TRBJ1-2, reads DAGVTQSPTHLIKTRGQQVTLRCSPKSGHDTVSWYQQALGQGPQFIFQYYEEEERQRGNFPDRFSGHQFPNYSSELNVNALLLGDSALYLCASSLQGPDTFGSGTRLTVV.

This clonotype was found a few times. Germline and junction disagree at one end, which may indicate a read error. This chain joins TRBV7-9 and TRBJ1-1; D ambiguous. Looked up from germline, CDR1 is SEHNR and CDR2 is FQNEAQ (reference sequence). The CDR3 is made up of 15 amino acids. CDR3 protein: CASSPHRGLNTEAFF. CDR3 nucleotide sequence: TGTGCCAGCAGCCCCCACCGGGGTTTGAATACTGAAGCTTTCTTT.

This clonotype turned up a few times. The genes are TRBV6-2 or TRBV6-3 and TRBJ1-1, with a tentative D call TRBD1 (5 bases). The CDR3 consists of 15 residues. V was trimmed by 8 bases and J by 3 bases, leaving 19 bases between them. The germline CDR1 and CDR2 sequences are MNHEY and SVGEGT. CDR3 loop: CASLRGSGRDTEAFF. The DNA of the CDR3 is TGTGCCAGCCTACGGGGCTCGGGTCGGGACACTGAAGCTTTCTTT.

V usage is TRBV10-3 and J usage is TRBJ1-2, with unresolved D. CDR3 length equals 13 residues. Germline V gives CDR1 ENHRY, CDR2 SYGVKD. V was cut by 5 bases and J by 4 bases, with 11 bases left in between. In nucleotides, the CDR3 is TGTGCCATCAGTCCGACTCAGGCCTATGGCTACACCTTC. Protein: CAISPTQAYGYTF.

This clonotype was observed a few times. A clone one base away is much larger, so this may be a read error. The V call is TRBV7-2, the J call TRBJ2-6, with D unresolved. Germline V gene sequence: CDR1 SGHTA, CDR2 FQGNSA. Trimming left V 1 base short and J 0 bases short, with 7 bases between. The CDR3 has 16 residues. The CDR3 reads CTSSLDGPSGANVLTF. The CDR3 DNA reads TGTACCAGCAGCTTAGACGGACCCTCTGGGGCCAACGTCCTGACTTTC.

A few counts support this clonotype. The V gene is TRBV14, the J gene TRBJ1-6; D unresolved. This CDR3 is 15 amino acids long. Germline V gives CDR1 SGHDN, CDR2 FVKESK. Trimming took 4 bases from V and 10 from J, leaving 17 bases between them. The CDR3 loop is CASSLTGFLPSPLHF. The CDR3 DNA is TGTGCCAGCAGCCTCACGGGTTTTCTACCCTCACCCCTCCACTTT.

This clonotype was picked up many times. The V and J genes are TRBV7-2 and TRBJ2-5, with 13 nucleotides matching TRBD2. The CDR3 consists of 18 residues. Per germline, CDR1 SGHTA and CDR2 FQGNSA. The J segment lost 1 base and the V segment lost 2 bases, leaving 7 bases of the junction unmatched. CDR3 protein: CASSLLTSGGIGQETQYF. The CDR3 DNA reads as TGTGCCAGCAGCTTATTGACTAGCGGGGGGATTGGCCAAGAGACCCAGTACTTC.

J is TRBJ1-5 and V is TRBV19, with D perhaps TRBD1 (5 bases). The CDR3 contains 15 residues. With 11 bases removed from V and 2 bases from J, the gap between germline ends came to 19 bases. Germline assignment: CDR1 LNHDA and CDR2 SQIVND (reference sequence). In nucleotides, the CDR3 is TGTGCCGGCGGAAGGGGTGGGCCTGGCAATCAGCCCCAGCATTTT. Residues: CAGGRGGPGNQPQHF.

This clonotype rates as medium-sized. This rearrangement joins TRBV7-2 to TRBJ2-2; maybe TRBD2 (5 bases). The V and J ends lost 1 base and 4 bases respectively, with 7 bases between them. CDR3 length: 14 amino acids. Per the germline V gene, CDR1 is SGHTA and CDR2 is FQGNSA. The CDR3: CASSLVGGTGELFF. In DNA, the CDR3 is TGTGCCAGCAGCTTAGTAGGAGGCACCGGGGAGCTGTTTTTT.

V usage is TRBV20-1 and J usage is TRBJ2-2, with 8 nucleotides matching TRBD2. CDR3 length: 14 amino acids. Per germline, CDR1 DFQATT and CDR2 SNEGSKA (reference sequence). V dropped 6 bases and J dropped 3; count of bases not matched to a gene: 6. The CDR3 reads CSARRAGDTGELFF. DNA of the CDR3: TGCAGTGCCAGACGAGCGGGAGACACCGGGGAGCTGTTTTTT.

Written as DNA, the CDR3 is TGTGCCAGCAGCTTGAGGGCAAAAACGAACACCGGGGAGCTGTTTTTT. Its translation is CASSLRAKTNTGELFF. The chain has TRBV5-4 and TRBJ2-2; unclear D gene. Trimming left V 1 base short and J 0 bases short, with 10 bases between. CDR3 size: 16 residues. The germline V gene encodes CDR1 SGHNT and CDR2 YYREEE (reference sequence).

This clonotype was observed a few times. V usage is TRBV19 and J usage is TRBJ1-5; 9 nucleotides align to TRBD1. The CDR3 is 16 residues long. Germline CDR1 is LNHDA and CDR2 is SQIVND (reference sequence). J lost 6 bases, V lost 5 bases, and 11 bases had no gene match. The CDR3 loop is CASSVESGQGGQPQHF. CDR3 DNA: TGTGCCAGTAGTGTGGAGTCGGGACAGGGCGGTCAGCCCCAGCATTTT.

This CDR3 reads CASRTKGPYGYTF. The CDR3 DNA follows: TGTGCCAGCAGAACTAAGGGACCCTATGGCTACACCTTC. The rearrangement uses TRBV6-1 and TRBJ1-2; D is possibly TRBD1 (5 bases). The CDR3 has 13 amino acids. Germline CDR1 MNHNS, CDR2 SASEGT. Trimming pared 6 bases from V and 4 bases from J, leaving 12 bases between.

This clonotype was seen ten or more times. This chain uses TRBV11-2 with TRBJ2-2; TRBD1 might be the D (5 bases). V lost 2 bases and J 6 bases, leaving 10 bases between the germline ends. There are 14 residues in the CDR3. CDR1 and CDR2 from the germline V gene are SGHAT and FQNNGV. CDR3 sequence (DNA): TGTGCCAGCAGCTTAATGGCAGGGTCCGGGGAGCTGTTTTTT. Translated, it gives CASSLMAGSGELFF.

This clonotype was picked up many times. The V call is TRBV7-6, the J call TRBJ2-2; a weak D match, TRBD2 (5 bases). Trimming left V 2 bases short and J 4 bases short, with 20 bases between. There are 18 residues in the CDR3. Germline V CDR1 and CDR2: SGHVS, FNYEAQ. The CDR3 DNA is TGTGCCAGCAGCTTATCGCGGGTTTCATTCCTGGGCACCGGGGAGCTGTTTTTT. It encodes CASSLSRVSFLGTGELFF.